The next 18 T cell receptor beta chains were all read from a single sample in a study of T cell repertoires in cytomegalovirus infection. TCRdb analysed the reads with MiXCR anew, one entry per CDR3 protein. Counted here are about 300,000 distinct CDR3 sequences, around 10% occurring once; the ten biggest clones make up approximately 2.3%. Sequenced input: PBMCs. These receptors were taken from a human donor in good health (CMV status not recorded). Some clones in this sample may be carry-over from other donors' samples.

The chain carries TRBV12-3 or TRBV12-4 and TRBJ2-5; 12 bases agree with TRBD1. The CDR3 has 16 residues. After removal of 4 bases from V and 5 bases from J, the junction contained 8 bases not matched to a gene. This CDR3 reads CASSSPGQGAGETQYF. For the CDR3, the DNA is TGTGCCAGCAGTTCACCGGGACAGGGGGCAGGGGAGACCCAGTACTTC.

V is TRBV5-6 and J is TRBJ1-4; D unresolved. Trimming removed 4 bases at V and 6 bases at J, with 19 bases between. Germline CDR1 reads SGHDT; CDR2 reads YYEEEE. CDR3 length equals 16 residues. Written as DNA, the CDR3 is TGTGCCAGCAGCGGAACTATTAACCTCGGAGATGAAAAACTGTTTTTT. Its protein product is CASSGTINLGDEKLFF. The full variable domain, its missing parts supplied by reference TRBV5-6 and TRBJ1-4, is DAGVTQSPTHLIKTRGQQVTLRCSPKSGHDTVSWYQQALGQGPQFIFQYYEEEERQRGNFPDRFSGHQFPNYSSELNVNALLLGDSALYLCASSGTINLGDEKLFFGSGTQLSVL.

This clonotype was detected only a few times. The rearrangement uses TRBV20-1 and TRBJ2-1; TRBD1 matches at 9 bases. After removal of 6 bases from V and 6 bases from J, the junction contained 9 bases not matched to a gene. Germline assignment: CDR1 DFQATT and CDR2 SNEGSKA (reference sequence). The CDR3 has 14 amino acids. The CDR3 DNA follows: TGCAGTGCACCCGGGACAGGGCCTATCAATGAGCAGTTCTTC. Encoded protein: CSAPGTGPINEQFF.

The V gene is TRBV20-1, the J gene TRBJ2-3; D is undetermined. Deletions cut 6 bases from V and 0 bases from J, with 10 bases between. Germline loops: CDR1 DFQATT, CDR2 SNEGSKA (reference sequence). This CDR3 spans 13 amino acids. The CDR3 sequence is CSALATSTDTQYF. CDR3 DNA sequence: TGCAGTGCGCTTGCGACAAGCACAGATACGCAGTATTTT.

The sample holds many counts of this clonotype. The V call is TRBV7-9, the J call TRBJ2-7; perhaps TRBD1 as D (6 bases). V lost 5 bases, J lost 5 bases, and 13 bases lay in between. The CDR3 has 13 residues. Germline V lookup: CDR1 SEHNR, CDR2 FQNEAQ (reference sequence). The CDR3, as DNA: TGTGCCAGCAGCCCCCCAACAGGGAACGAGCAGTACTTC. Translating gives CASSPPTGNEQYF. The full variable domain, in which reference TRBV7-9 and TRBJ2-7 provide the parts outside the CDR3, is DTGVSQNPRHKITKRGQNVTFRCDPISEHNRLYWYRQTLGQGPEFLTYFQNEAQLEKSRLLSDRFSAERPKGSFSTLEIQRTEQGDSAMYLCASSPPTGNEQYFGPGTRLTVT.

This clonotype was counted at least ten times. CDR3 sequence reads: CASSQMGGGEADTQYF. The CDR3 DNA reads as TGTGCCAGCAGCCAGATGGGGGGCGGGGAAGCGGATACGCAGTATTTT. The genes are TRBV4-2 and TRBJ2-3; D could derive from TRBD1 or TRBD2 (6 bases each). Germline V gene lookup returns CDR1 LGHNA and CDR2 YNFKEQ. V was cut by 3 bases and J by 6 bases, with 19 bases left in between. CDR3 length equals 16 residues.

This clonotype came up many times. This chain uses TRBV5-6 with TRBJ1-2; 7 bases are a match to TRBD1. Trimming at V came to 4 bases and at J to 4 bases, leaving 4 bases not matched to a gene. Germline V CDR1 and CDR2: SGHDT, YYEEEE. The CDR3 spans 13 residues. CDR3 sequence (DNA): TGTGCCAGCAGCGGGGACAGTCTCTATGGCTACACCTTC. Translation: CASSGDSLYGYTF.

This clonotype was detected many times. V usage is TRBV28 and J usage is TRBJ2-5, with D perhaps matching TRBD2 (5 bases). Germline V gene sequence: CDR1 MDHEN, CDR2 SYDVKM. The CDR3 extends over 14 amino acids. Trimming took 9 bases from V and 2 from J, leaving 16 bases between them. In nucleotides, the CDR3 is TGTGCCAGTTCGCAGCCTGTAGCGCAAGAGACCCAGTACTTC. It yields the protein CASSQPVAQETQYF.

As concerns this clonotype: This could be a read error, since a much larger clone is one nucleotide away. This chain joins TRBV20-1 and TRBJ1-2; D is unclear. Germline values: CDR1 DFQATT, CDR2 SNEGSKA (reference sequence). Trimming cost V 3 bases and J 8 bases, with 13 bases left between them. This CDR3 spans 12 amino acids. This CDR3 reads CSASPLPEGYTF. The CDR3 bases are TGCAGTGCTAGTCCGCTCCCGGAGGGCTACACCTTC.

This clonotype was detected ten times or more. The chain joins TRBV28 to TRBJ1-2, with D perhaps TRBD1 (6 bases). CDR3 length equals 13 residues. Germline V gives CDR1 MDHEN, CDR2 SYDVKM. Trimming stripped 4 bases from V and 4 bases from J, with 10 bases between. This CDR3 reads CASSWSDSYGYTF. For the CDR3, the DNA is TGTGCCAGCAGTTGGTCGGACAGCTATGGCTACACCTTC.

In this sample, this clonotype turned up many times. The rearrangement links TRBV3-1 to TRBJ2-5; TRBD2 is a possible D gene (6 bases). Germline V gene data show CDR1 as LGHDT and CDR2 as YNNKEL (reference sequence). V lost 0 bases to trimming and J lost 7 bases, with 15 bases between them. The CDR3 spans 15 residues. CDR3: CASSQDKGLAGTQYF. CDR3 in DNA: TGTGCCAGCAGCCAAGATAAGGGACTGGCGGGGACCCAGTACTTC.

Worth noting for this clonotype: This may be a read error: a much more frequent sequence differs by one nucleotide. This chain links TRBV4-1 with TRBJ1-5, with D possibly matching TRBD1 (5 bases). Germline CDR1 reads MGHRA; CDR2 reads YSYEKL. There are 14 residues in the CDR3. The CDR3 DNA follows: TGCGCCAACAGCCAAGATACGGGGCCTGGGCCCCAGCATTTT. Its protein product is CANSQDTGPGPQHF.

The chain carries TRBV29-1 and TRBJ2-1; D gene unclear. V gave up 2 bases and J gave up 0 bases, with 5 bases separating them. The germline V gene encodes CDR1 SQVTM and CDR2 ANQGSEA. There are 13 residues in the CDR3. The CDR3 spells CSVERSSYNEQFF. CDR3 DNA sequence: TGCAGCGTTGAAAGGAGCTCCTACAATGAGCAGTTCTTC.

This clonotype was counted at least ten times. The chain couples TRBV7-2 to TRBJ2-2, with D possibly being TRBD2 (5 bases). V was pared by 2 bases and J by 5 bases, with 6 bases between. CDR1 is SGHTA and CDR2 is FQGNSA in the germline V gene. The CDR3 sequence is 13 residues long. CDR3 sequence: CASSLRETGELFF. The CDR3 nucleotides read TGTGCCAGCAGCTTAAGGGAGACCGGGGAGCTGTTTTTT.

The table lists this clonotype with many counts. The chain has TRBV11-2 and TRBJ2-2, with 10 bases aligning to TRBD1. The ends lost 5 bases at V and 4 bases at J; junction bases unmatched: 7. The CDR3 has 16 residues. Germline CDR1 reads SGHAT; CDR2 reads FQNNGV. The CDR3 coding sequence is TGTGCCAGCAGCCCAAGACAGGGGGCGATCACCGGGGAGCTGTTTTTT. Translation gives CASSPRQGAITGELFF. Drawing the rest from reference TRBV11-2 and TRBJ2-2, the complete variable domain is EAGVAQSPRYKIIEKRQSVAFWCNPISGHATLYWYQQILGQGPKLLIQFQNNGVVDDSQLPKDRFSAERLKGVDSTLKIQPAKLEDSAVYLCASSPRQGAITGELFFGEGSRLTVL.

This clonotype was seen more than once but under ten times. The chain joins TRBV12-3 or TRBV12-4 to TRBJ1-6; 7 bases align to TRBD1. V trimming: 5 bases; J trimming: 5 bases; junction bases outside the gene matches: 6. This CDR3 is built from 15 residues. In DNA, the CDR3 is TGTGCCAGCAGTCCTCAGGGACAGAATAATTCACCCCTCCACTTT. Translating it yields CASSPQGQNNSPLHF.

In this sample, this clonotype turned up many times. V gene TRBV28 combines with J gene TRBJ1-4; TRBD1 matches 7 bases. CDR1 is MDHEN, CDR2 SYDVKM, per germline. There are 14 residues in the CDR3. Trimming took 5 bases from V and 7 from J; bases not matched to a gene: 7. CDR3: CASSGDSLGEKLFF. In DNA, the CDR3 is TGTGCCAGCAGTGGGGACAGTCTGGGTGAAAAACTGTTTTTT. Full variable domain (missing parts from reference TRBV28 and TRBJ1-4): DVKVTQSSRYLVKRTGEKVFLECVQDMDHENMFWYRQDPGLGLRLIYFSYDVKMKEKGDIPEGYSVSREKKERFSLILESASTNQTSMYLCASSGDSLGEKLFFGSGTQLSVL.

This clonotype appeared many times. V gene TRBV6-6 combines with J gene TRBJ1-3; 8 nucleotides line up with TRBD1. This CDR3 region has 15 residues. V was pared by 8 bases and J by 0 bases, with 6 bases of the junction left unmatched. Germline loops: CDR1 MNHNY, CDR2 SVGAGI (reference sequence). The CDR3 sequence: CASLPGQDSGNTIYF. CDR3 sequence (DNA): TGTGCCAGCCTTCCGGGACAGGACTCTGGAAACACCATATATTTT.